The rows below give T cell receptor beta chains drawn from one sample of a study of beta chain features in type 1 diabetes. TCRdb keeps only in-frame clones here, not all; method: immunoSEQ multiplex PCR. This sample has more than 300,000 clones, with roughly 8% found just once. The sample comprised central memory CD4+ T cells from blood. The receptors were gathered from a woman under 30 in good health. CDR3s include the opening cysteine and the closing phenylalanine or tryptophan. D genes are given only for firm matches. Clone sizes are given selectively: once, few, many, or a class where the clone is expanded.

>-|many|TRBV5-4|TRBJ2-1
CASSLRDDIEQFF
TGTGCCAGCAGCTTGCGGGACGACATTGAGCAGTTCTTC
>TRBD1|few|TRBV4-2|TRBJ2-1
CASSQDRAGGYNEQFF
TGTGCCAGCAGCCAAGACAGGGCAGGGGGATACAATGAGCAGTTCTTC
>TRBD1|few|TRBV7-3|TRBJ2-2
CASSSQGAHTGELFF
TGTGCCAGCAGCTCCCAGGGGGCGCACACCGGGGAGCTGTTTTTT
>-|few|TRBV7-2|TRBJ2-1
CASSLYQGINEQFF
TGTGCCAGCAGCTTATATCAGGGGATCAATGAGCAGTTCTTC
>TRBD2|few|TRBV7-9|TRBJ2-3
CASSLVLAGTDTQYF
TGTGCCAGCAGCTTAGTGCTAGCGGGCACAGATACGCAGTATTTT
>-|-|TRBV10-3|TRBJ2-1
CAISGPSLNEQFF
TGTGCCATCAGTGGTCCCTCCCTTAATGAGCAGTTCTTC
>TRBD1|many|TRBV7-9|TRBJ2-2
CASSFGQGHTGELFF
TGTGCCAGCAGCTTCGGACAGGGTCACACCGGGGAGCTGTTTTTT
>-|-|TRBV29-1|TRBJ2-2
CSAGNTGELFF
TGCAGCGCAGGAAACACCGGGGAGCTGTTTTTT
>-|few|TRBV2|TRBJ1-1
CASSEAGVVSAFF
TGTGCCAGCAGTGAAGCAGGGGTGGTGTCGGCTTTCTTT
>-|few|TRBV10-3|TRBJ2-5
CAISEGQQETQYF
TGTGCCATCAGTGAGGGACAGCAAGAGACCCAGTACTTC
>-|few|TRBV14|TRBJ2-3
CASSQSRLDTQYF
TGTGCCAGCAGCCAATCTCGCTTAGATACGCAGTATTTT
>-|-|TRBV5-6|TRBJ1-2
CASSLAGGVGYTF
TGTGCCAGCAGCTTGGCTGGGGGCGTCGGCTACACCTTC
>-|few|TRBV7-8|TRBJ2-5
CASSLGLWGEVQETQYF
TGTGCCAGCAGCTTAGGTCTTTGGGGCGAGGTCCAAGAGACCCAGTACTTC
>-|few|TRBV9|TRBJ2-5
CASSVTGQGLLETQYF
TGTGCCAGCAGCGTGACGGGGCAGGGTCTGTTAGAGACCCAGTACTTC
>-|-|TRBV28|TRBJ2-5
CASSLALFFQETQYF
TGTGCCAGCAGTTTAGCACTTTTCTTCCAAGAGACCCAGTACTTC
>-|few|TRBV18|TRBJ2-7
CASSPSRDEQYF
TGTGCCAGCTCACCGAGCAGGGACGAGCAGTACTTC
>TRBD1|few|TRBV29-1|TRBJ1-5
CSVDGTGDSNQPQHF
TGCAGCGTTGACGGGACAGGGGATAGCAATCAGCCCCAGCATTTT
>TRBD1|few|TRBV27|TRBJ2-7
CASTRTGVKEEQYF
TGTGCCAGCACCCGGACAGGGGTGAAGGAGGAGCAGTACTTC
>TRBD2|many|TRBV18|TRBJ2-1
CASSPGVAGINEQFF
TGTGCCAGCTCACCCGGAGTAGCGGGTATCAATGAGCAGTTCTTC
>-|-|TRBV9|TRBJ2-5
CASSVATGQQETQYF
TGTGCCAGCAGCGTAGCTACGGGACAACAAGAGACCCAGTACTTC
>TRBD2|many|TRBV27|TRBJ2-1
CASSTTSAGVNEQFF
TGTGCCAGCAGCACCACTAGCGCCGGAGTCAATGAGCAGTTCTTC
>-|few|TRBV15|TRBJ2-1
CATSRDKGLLEQFF
TGTGCCACCAGCAGAGATAAGGGGCTCCTGGAGCAGTTCTTC
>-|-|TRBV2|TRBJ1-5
CASRPVGEYQPQHF
TGTGCCAGCAGACCCGTGGGGGAATATCAGCCCCAGCATTTT